Below, 24 T cell receptor beta chains from the same sample are listed, as sequenced in a study of blood T cell repertoires in COVID-19. The table came from immunoSEQ multiplex PCR; TCRdb's copy has only in-frame clones and leaves some out. The sample yields 200,000 to 300,000 clones, more than 75% seen once. Sequencing was performed on peripheral blood. Source of these receptors: a woman in her fifties or sixties with acute or convalescent COVID-19.

This clone was observed a single time. The chain recombines TRBV28 with TRBJ1-2; 9 bases match TRBD1. The CDR3 is 15 amino acids. The germline gives CDR1 MDHEN, CDR2 SYDVKM. With 6 bases clipped from V and 2 bases from J, the junction kept 7 bases outside the gene matches. CDR3 amino acids: CASRENRGLNYGYTF. As DNA, the CDR3 is TGTGCCAGCAGAGAAAACAGGGGGCTCAACTATGGCTACACCTTC.

The chain employs TRBV21-1 and TRBJ2-3; the DNA was not used to check the table's D call, TRBD2. TRBV21-1 constitutes a pseudogene. The CDR3 runs 14 residues. In DNA, the CDR3 is TGTGCCAGCAGCAAGGCCAGCGTGGGAGATACGCAGTATTTT. This gives the protein CASSKASVGDTQYF.

The rearrangement uses TRBV6-2 or TRBV6-3 and TRBJ2-7; TRBD1 matches at 8 bases. Trimming took 2 bases from V and 3 from J; bases not matched to a gene: 9. Germline V lookup: CDR1 MNHEY, CDR2 SVGEGT. This CDR3 contains 16 residues. DNA of the CDR3: TGTGCCAGCAGTTACGAGGTGGGACAGGTAAACTACGAGCAGTACTTC. Protein product: CASSYEVGQVNYEQYF.

The chain carries TRBV27 and TRBJ2-7; 9 nucleotides match TRBD2. Losses at the gene ends were 3 bases for V and 4 bases for J; bases not matched to a gene: 13. The CDR3 has 17 residues. Germline values: CDR1 MNHEY, CDR2 SMNVEV (reference sequence). The CDR3 sequence is CASSFLDKSGRTYEQYF. The CDR3 nucleotides read TGTGCCAGCAGTTTCCTCGACAAAAGCGGGAGGACTTACGAGCAGTACTTC.

V gene TRBV29-1 combines with J gene TRBJ1-6, with D possibly being TRBD1 (6 bases). The germline V and J ends were trimmed by 6 bases and 7 bases, with 13 bases remaining between them. From germline, CDR1 is SQVTM and CDR2 ANQGSEA. The CDR3 contains 13 residues. CDR3 nucleotides: TGCAGCGTGGGACGGGACATAAATTCACCCCTCCACTTT. It encodes CSVGRDINSPLHF.

CDR3 nucleotide sequence: TGTGCCAGCTCACCACGGGGGGAAGCTGGGGCCAACGTCCTGACTTTC. Its translation: CASSPRGEAGANVLTF. The chain recombines TRBV18 with TRBJ2-6; tentative D call: TRBD2 (6 bases). This CDR3 has 16 residues. The germline V gene has CDR1 KGHSH and CDR2 LQKENI. V was shortened by 1 base and J by 2 bases, with 9 bases between the two germline ends.

The V gene is TRBV6-5, the J gene TRBJ2-7; TRBD2 aligns across 7 bases. This CDR3 has 14 amino acids. After removal of 2 bases from V and 6 bases from J, the junction contained 7 bases not matched to a gene. Germline CDR1 and CDR2: MNHEY and SVGAGI. DNA for the CDR3: TGTGCCAGCAGTTACGGTAGCGGGCGGCTCGAGCAGTACTTC. Translation: CASSYGSGRLEQYF.

The chain has TRBV3-1 (or the pseudogene TRBV3-2) and TRBJ1-2, with TRBD1 matching 7 bases. The CDR3 extends over 17 amino acids. Germline lookup yields CDR1 LGHDT and CDR2 YNNKEL (reference sequence). Losses at the gene ends were 6 bases for V and 0 bases for J; bases not matched to a gene: 13. CDR3 residues: CASRSPTGTASNYGYTF. CDR3 coding DNA: TGTGCCAGCAGGAGTCCCACCGGGACAGCTTCTAACTATGGCTACACCTTC.

J is TRBJ2-7 and V is TRBV28; TRBD1 agrees at 11 bases. V was clipped by 4 bases and J by 0 bases; unmatched bases: 8. This CDR3 is built from 17 residues. CDR1 MDHEN and CDR2 SYDVKM come from the germline V gene. CDR3 in DNA: TGTGCCAGCAGTTACGAAATGGACAGGGGGCGCTCCTACGAGCAGTACTTC. Translated: CASSYEMDRGRSYEQYF.

V gene TRBV7-2 combines with J gene TRBJ2-5; 8 nucleotides agree with TRBD1. Looked up from germline, CDR1 is SGHTA and CDR2 is FQGNSA. V gave up 7 bases and J gave up 4 bases; unmatched junction bases: 11. The CDR3 runs 15 residues. In DNA, the CDR3 is TGTGCCAGCACTTCTCAGGGGGCTAATTCAGAGACCCAGTACTTC. Its translation: CASTSQGANSETQYF.

The chain joins TRBV10-2 to TRBJ2-1, with TRBD2 identical over 7 bases. Trimming cost V 5 bases and J 10 bases; bases outside gene matches: 11. CDR1 and CDR2 (germline): WSHSY, SAAADI. This CDR3 has 14 residues. The DNA of the CDR3 is TGCGCCAGCAGTCCCGGACTAGGCTCATTAGAGCAGTTCTTC. Translated: CASSPGLGSLEQFF.

The chain carries TRBV5-1 and TRBJ2-1, with a tentative D call TRBD2 (6 bases). V lost 4 bases to trimming and J lost 7 bases, with 24 bases between them. CDR1 and CDR2 (germline): SGHRS, YFSETQ. This CDR3 comprises 17 residues. The CDR3 reads CASSIPRDSFTYNEQFF. The CDR3 region has the DNA TGCGCCAGCAGCATCCCCCGGGACTCATTTACTTATAATGAGCAGTTCTTC.

V usage is TRBV30 and J usage is TRBJ2-7; 9 nucleotides align to TRBD1. Unmatched junction bases numbered 10, after V lost 4 bases and J lost 3 bases. CDR1 and CDR2 (germline): GTSNPN, SVGIG (reference sequence). The CDR3 runs 15 residues. CDR3 loop: CAWTRGGTGFYEQYF. DNA for the CDR3: TGTGCCTGGACGCGAGGCGGGACAGGGTTCTACGAGCAGTACTTC. The whole variable domain, remainder taken from reference TRBV30 and TRBJ2-7, is SQTIHQWPATLVQPVGSPLSLECTVEGTSNPNLYWYRQAAGRGLQLLFYSVGIGQISSEVPQNLSASRPQDRQFILSSKKLLLSDSGFYLCAWTRGGTGFYEQYFGPGTRLTVT.

The V call is TRBV28, the J call TRBJ1-1; possibly TRBD1 for D (6 bases). Trimming left V 4 bases short and J 4 bases short, with 19 bases between. The germline V gene encodes CDR1 MDHEN and CDR2 SYDVKM. The CDR3 sequence is 16 residues long. The CDR3 region is CASSYPRRRGGTEAFF. DNA for the CDR3: TGTGCCAGCAGTTACCCGCGACGAAGAGGGGGCACTGAAGCTTTCTTT. The full variable domain, its missing parts supplied by reference TRBV28 and TRBJ1-1, is DVKVTQSSRYLVKRTGEKVFLECVQDMDHENMFWYRQDPGLGLRLIYFSYDVKMKEKGDIPEGYSVSREKKERFSLILESASTNQTSMYLCASSYPRRRGGTEAFFGQGTRLTVV.

Comment on this clone: Relative to the germline gene, one junction end is altered; a read error may explain this. This chain links TRBV7-7 with TRBJ1-2; 8 bases map to TRBD1. This CDR3 has 14 residues. Germline V gene lookup returns CDR1 SSHAT and CDR2 FNYEAQ (reference sequence). CDR3 sequence: CASSLMPGQARLTF. For the CDR3, the DNA is TGTGCTAGCAGCCTGATGCCGGGACAGGCTCGTCTCACCTTC.

This clone occurred once. The J gene is TRBJ2-1, the V gene TRBV12-3 or TRBV12-4, with D maybe TRBD1 (7 bases). This CDR3 is 12 amino acids long. The germline V and J ends were trimmed by 6 bases and 10 bases, with 13 bases remaining between them. The CDR3 reads CASSTQGGEQFF. Written as DNA, the CDR3 is TGTGCCAGCAGCACCCAGGGGGGCGAGCAGTTCTTC.

This chain links TRBV5-4 with TRBJ2-1; 8 bases are a match to TRBD2. The CDR3 sequence is 15 residues long. The ends lost 4 bases at V and 2 bases at J; junction bases unmatched: 5. Germline-derived CDR1 and CDR2 are SGHNT and YYREEE (reference sequence). The CDR3 nucleotides read TGTGCCAGCAGCGATCCCGGGAGGGCCTACAATGAGCAGTTCTTC. Amino acid sequence: CASSDPGRAYNEQFF.

The CDR3 loop is CASSLAGRAEAFF. The DNA of the CDR3 is TGCGCCAGCAGCTTGGCAGGGAGGGCTGAAGCTTTCTTT. The chain has TRBV5-1 and TRBJ1-1; D might be TRBD1 (5 bases). Trimming pared 0 bases from V and 6 bases from J, leaving 9 bases between. Germline CDR1 SGHRS, CDR2 YFSETQ. CDR3 length: 13 amino acids.

This chain links TRBV24-1 with TRBJ2-2; 11 nucleotides line up with TRBD1. The CDR3 sequence is 17 residues long. CDR1 is KGHDR, CDR2 SFDVKD, per germline. V gave up 3 bases and J gave up 3 bases; unmatched junction bases: 5. The CDR3 region has the DNA TGTGCCACCAGTGATGCGGACAGGGGGCGTTACACCGGGGAGCTGTTTTTT. The encoded protein is CATSDADRGRYTGELFF.

V is TRBV10-3 and J is TRBJ1-1, with 8 positions matching TRBD1. V shed 3 bases and J 0 bases; nucleotides not matched to a gene: 6. This CDR3 has 16 amino acids. Germline CDR1 reads ENHRY; CDR2 reads SYGVKD. In DNA form, the CDR3 reads TGTGCCATCAGTGATATCAACAGGGGGTTGAACACTGAAGCTTTCTTT. Encoded protein: CAISDINRGLNTEAFF.

The chain links TRBV6-5 to TRBJ1-5; 7 nucleotides align to TRBD1. Germline V gene sequence: CDR1 MNHEY, CDR2 SVGAGI. This CDR3 has 15 amino acids. V dropped 8 bases and J dropped 5; count of bases not matched to a gene: 12. The CDR3 region has the DNA TGTGCCAGCGGGTTCTCGGACAGGAAGGATCAGCCCCAGCATTTT. It is translated as CASGFSDRKDQPQHF.

The chain combines TRBV5-1 with TRBJ1-1; D ambiguous. V lost 3 bases, J lost 5 bases, and 14 bases lay in between. This CDR3 region has 14 residues. Germline CDR1 SGHRS, CDR2 YFSETQ. Here the CDR3 reads CASSWEAGWTEAFF. The CDR3 bases are TGCGCCAGCAGCTGGGAGGCTGGTTGGACTGAAGCTTTCTTT.

J is TRBJ2-5 and V is TRBV30; 7 bases agree with TRBD2. The trim removed 5 bases at V and 1 base at J, leaving 7 bases unmatched. The CDR3 runs 14 residues. The germline CDR1 and CDR2 sequences are GTSNPN and SVGIG (reference sequence). The CDR3, as DNA: TGTGCCTGGGCCCCGGGCGGGAGCCAAGAGACCCAGTACTTC. It is translated as CAWAPGGSQETQYF.

The chain couples TRBV27 to TRBJ2-1, with 8 bases lining up with TRBD2. There are 14 residues in the CDR3. Losses at the gene ends were 0 bases for V and 9 bases for J; bases not matched to a gene: 4. Germline V gene data show CDR1 as MNHEY and CDR2 as SMNVEV (reference sequence). The CDR3 DNA sequence: TGTGCCAGCAGTTTATCGATCGGGGGGGGTGAGCAGTTCTTC. It is translated as CASSLSIGGGEQFF.